These 14 T cell receptor beta chains came from one sample sequenced in a study of shared clonotypes between healthy human individuals. The data were produced by immunoSEQ multiplex PCR, yet TCRdb's version contains in-frame clones alone and is incomplete. There are about 1 million clones in the sample; about 77% occur only once, and roughly 1.5% lies in the top ten. The sample taken for sequencing was memory CD4+ T cells sorted from blood. Subset reported: CD45RA-negative fraction. These receptors were obtained from a man aged 18-30 years in good health.

This clone was detected many times. The chain uses TRBV25-1 and TRBJ2-1; 8 bases map to TRBD2. Germline trimming cut 8 bases from V and 4 bases from J; bases unmatched to any gene: 13. The CDR3 is 16 residues long. The germline gives CDR1 MGHDK, CDR2 SYGVNS. The CDR3: CASRSDSGGRYNEQFF. The CDR3 coding sequence is TGTGCCAGCCGCAGTGATTCGGGGGGGCGATACAATGAGCAGTTCTTC.

This clone appeared many times. The rearrangement joins TRBV7-9 to TRBJ2-4, with TRBD2 matching over 14 bases. CDR1 and CDR2 from the germline V gene are SEHNR and FQNEAQ (reference sequence). CDR3 length: 17 amino acids. J was trimmed by 8 bases and V by 5 bases; bases with no gene match: 11. The CDR3 here is CASSRGTSGGPGDIQYF. The CDR3 region has the DNA TGTGCCAGCAGCCGCGGGACTAGCGGGGGCCCGGGGGACATTCAGTACTTC.

The V call is TRBV28, the J call TRBJ1-1, with no clear D. This CDR3 region has 15 residues. Deletions cut 8 bases from V and 3 bases from J, with 19 bases between. In germline, CDR1 is MDHEN, CDR2 SYDVKM. As DNA, the CDR3 is TGTGCCAGCCAAGGAGAGGTGATCGGCCACACTGAAGCTTTCTTT. Protein product: CASQGEVIGHTEAFF.

Details on this clone: A read error may produce the germline difference seen at one junction end. J is TRBJ2-7 and V is TRBV28; D may be TRBD2 (6 bases). The CDR3 contains 13 residues. Germline V CDR1 and CDR2: MDHEN, SYDVKM. The chain's CDR3 is CASSSRRRGKPRF. The CDR3 DNA is TGTGCCAGCAGTTCCCGTCGGCGGGGAAAACCCAGGTTC.

The rearrangement joins TRBV5-1 to TRBJ1-1, with D perhaps matching TRBD1 (5 bases). Per germline, CDR1 SGHRS and CDR2 YFSETQ. The length of the CDR3 is 13 residues. The V end was cut by 4 bases, the J end by 1 base, with 8 bases between. The CDR3 DNA reads TGCGCCAGCAGCCATGGACAGAACACTGAAGCTTTCTTT. Protein sequence: CASSHGQNTEAFF.

This clone was observed many times. The chain recombines TRBV6-5 with TRBJ1-5; 11 bases agree with TRBD1. Unmatched junction bases numbered 6, after V lost 4 bases and J lost 7 bases. This CDR3 contains 15 residues. CDR1 MNHEY and CDR2 SVGAGI come from the germline V gene. The CDR3 is CASSFRTGGGQPQHF. CDR3 in DNA: TGTGCCAGCAGTTTCCGGACAGGGGGCGGACAGCCCCAGCATTTT.

In this sample, this clone turned up many times. V gene TRBV11-2 combines with J gene TRBJ2-5, with D maybe TRBD2 (6 bases). Germline CDR1 reads SGHAT; CDR2 reads FQNNGV. The V end was cut by 5 bases, the J end by 2 bases, with 15 bases between. The CDR3 loop spans 15 amino acids. The CDR3 DNA sequence: TGTGCCAGCAGCCCAAGGGGAGGAGGACAAGAGACCCAGTACTTC. It specifies CASSPRGGGQETQYF.

This clone was counted a single time. V is TRBV5-6 and J is TRBJ2-7; D is possibly TRBD2 (5 bases). The CDR3 runs to 13 residues. Trimming stripped 1 base from V and 9 bases from J, with 14 bases between. Germline-derived CDR1 and CDR2 are SGHDT and YYEEEE. The CDR3 coding sequence is TGTGCCAGCAGCTTGAGTAGCGCCGCGGGGCAGTACTTC. Amino acid sequence: CASSLSSAAGQYF.

Only a few counts were recorded for this clone. Different DNA sequences within this sample yield the same CDR3. V and J are TRBV27 and TRBJ2-7; TRBD2 matches at 8 bases. The germline V gene has CDR1 MNHEY and CDR2 SMNVEV (reference sequence). V dropped 3 bases and J dropped 1; count of bases not matched to a gene: 2. The CDR3 loop spans 14 amino acids. The CDR3: CASSLREASYEQYF. The CDR3 DNA reads TGTGCCAGCAGTTTGCGGGAGGCTTCCTACGAGCAGTACTTC.

The chain couples TRBV11-2 to TRBJ1-1; the D gene is possibly TRBD1 (5 bases). The germline V and J ends were trimmed by 5 bases and 1 base, with 11 bases remaining between them. The CDR3 loop spans 14 amino acids. Germline-derived CDR1 and CDR2 are SGHAT and FQNNGV. DNA for the CDR3: TGTGCCAGCAGCGTCTTCGGGGGGAACACTGAAGCTTTCTTT. Encoded protein: CASSVFGGNTEAFF.

The chain employs TRBV25-1 and TRBJ1-2; 7 bases agree with TRBD1. The germline CDR1 and CDR2 sequences are MGHDK and SYGVNS. The CDR3 loop spans 14 amino acids. Germline trimming cut 5 bases from V and 4 bases from J; bases unmatched to any gene: 7. The CDR3 DNA follows: TGTGCCAGCAGTTCCTCGACAGGGCGCTATGGCTACACCTTC. Translated: CASSSSTGRYGYTF.

In DNA, the CDR3 is TGTGCCAGCAGTCGGGCAGATTCCTACGAGCAGTACTTC. Translation gives CASSRADSYEQYF. The chain links TRBV27 to TRBJ2-7; the D is unclear. V lost 5 bases and J 1 base, leaving 9 bases between the germline ends. CDR3 length: 13 amino acids. CDR1 and CDR2 from the germline V gene are MNHEY and SMNVEV (reference sequence).

The rearrangement links TRBV7-9 to TRBJ2-6, with no clear D. With 0 bases removed from V and 6 bases from J, the gap between germline ends came to 6 bases. In germline, CDR1 is SEHNR, CDR2 FQNEAQ (reference sequence). The CDR3 runs to 14 residues. The CDR3 bases are TGTGCCAGCAGCTTAGCGGCAAAGGCCAACGTCCTGACTTTC. Amino acids: CASSLAAKANVLTF.

The chain is built from TRBV7-9 and TRBJ2-7; weak D call: TRBD1 (5 bases). Trimming cost V 1 base and J 5 bases, with 18 bases left between them. The CDR3 length is 16 residues. Germline loops: CDR1 SEHNR, CDR2 FQNEAQ (reference sequence). The DNA for the CDR3 is TGTGCCAGCAGCTTAGTCAGGGCAGAGCCCCGGGACGAGCAGTACTTC. It codes for CASSLVRAEPRDEQYF.